This TCR beta chain was obtained from a study of preoperative IRX-2 immunotherapy in early breast cancer. Treatment denoted: preoperative locoregional IRX-2 cytokine immunotherapy. Preoperative locoregional IRX-2 cytokine immunotherapy was tested in the phase Ib source study. This clone was seen just once. Germline loops: CDR1 SGHRS, CDR2 YFSETQ. CDR3 length: 14 residues. V shed 6 bases, J shed 0 bases, and the junction held 6 bases outside the gene matches. Measured with immunoSEQ multiplex PCR; TCRdb has only the in-frame clones, and not every one. This repertoire shows about 45,000 clones, 70% to 85% found once; its top ten account for approximately 1.1%.

This sample comprised tumor tissue, obtained after IRX-2 immunotherapy. J is TRBJ2-7 and V is TRBV5-1; 7 positions agree with TRBD1. This TCR derives from a human donor with breast cancer. The CDR3 bases are TGCGCCAGCAACCCCGGGACAGCCTCCTACGAGCAGTACTTC. It codes for CASNPGTASYEQYF.